The clone carrying this TCR beta chain was detected only a few times. It may be a read error: a sequence one base away is much more abundant. Some clones are missing from TCRdb's copy, which holds only in-frame ones; the method was immunoSEQ multiplex PCR. The data contain 13,000 to 15,000 clones, roughly two fifths of them singletons. This specimen comes from a study of graft-versus-host responses after intestinal transplantation. Study context: Once they had received anti-thymocyte globulin induction, all recipients took tacrolimus and steroids for around three years. Study-level points and caveats: GvH clone levels peaked in circulation, and this peak was associated with early post-transplant HvG declines. High graft-versus-host to host-versus-graft clonal ratios were found in allografts of patients who had graft-donor T cell macrochimerism.

The V segment lost 5 bases and the J segment 0 bases; nucleotides outside the gene matches: 4. The CDR3 spans 14 residues. Germline CDR1 reads MNHEY; CDR2 reads SVGAGI. The authors plated about 200,000 CFSE-labeled responder cells with about 200,000 irradiated, violet-dye-labeled stimulator cells. Post-reaction, proliferating CD3+CD4+ and CD3+CD8+ responders (CFSE-low) were sorted. The clonotype originates from a human patient who received an intestinal transplant. The input for sequencing was alloreactive CD8+ T cells from a mixed lymphocyte reaction culture, taken before intestinal transplant. Described subset: CFSE-low proliferating T cells sorted from roughly 6-day pre-transplant mixed lymphocyte reaction (GvH or HvG direction). The chain carries TRBV6-5 and TRBJ2-7; 7 bases map to TRBD1. The CDR3 protein is CASSPRDSSYEQYF. As DNA, the CDR3 is TGTGCCAGCAGTCCCCGGGACAGCTCCTACGAGCAGTACTTC.